The T cell receptor beta chain under discussion was sequenced for a study of glioma-infiltrating T cells. Study overall: WHO grade II oligodendrogliomas or astrocytomas, plus non-recurrent WHO grade IV glioblastomas, were sampled. Dexamethasone exposure before glioma surgery was limited to six or fewer days. Overall study findings and caveats: Above-expected tissue-blood divergence occurred in all gliomas, most in low-grade ones.

Using RNA template, CDR3s of TCR alpha and beta were amplified with iRepertoire arm-PCR. One entry per CDR3 protein, called by TCRdb with MiXCR from the multiplex PCR reads. The sample shows more than 300,000 distinct CDR3 sequences, around 38% of them seen only once. As concerns this clonotype: Its cognate antigen is unknown.

The germline gives CDR1 MGHDK, CDR2 SYGVNS. The V end lost 5 bases, the J end lost 2 bases, and 20 bases lay between the germline ends. The CDR3 consists of 17 residues. The specimen sequenced was glioma tissue, nonneoplastic brain tissue, or PBMCs (not recorded which). The V and J genes are TRBV25-1 and TRBJ2-3; D possibly corresponds to TRBD1 (6 bases). The receptor comes from a human donor with low-grade glioma or glioblastoma, undergoing nonglioma brain surgery, or in good health (not recorded which). The CDR3 nucleotides are TGTGCCAGCAGTCCCTCCCCCCAGGGGTCTTACACAGATACGCAGTATTTT. This encodes CASSPSPQGSYTDTQYF. Combining the CDR3 with reference TRBV25-1 and TRBJ2-3 gives the whole variable domain EADIYQTPRYLVIGTGKKITLECSQTMGHDKMYWYQQDPGMELHLIHYSYGVNSTEKGDLSSESTVSRIRTEHFPLTLESARPSHTSQYLCASSPSPQGSYTDTQYFGPGTRLTVL.